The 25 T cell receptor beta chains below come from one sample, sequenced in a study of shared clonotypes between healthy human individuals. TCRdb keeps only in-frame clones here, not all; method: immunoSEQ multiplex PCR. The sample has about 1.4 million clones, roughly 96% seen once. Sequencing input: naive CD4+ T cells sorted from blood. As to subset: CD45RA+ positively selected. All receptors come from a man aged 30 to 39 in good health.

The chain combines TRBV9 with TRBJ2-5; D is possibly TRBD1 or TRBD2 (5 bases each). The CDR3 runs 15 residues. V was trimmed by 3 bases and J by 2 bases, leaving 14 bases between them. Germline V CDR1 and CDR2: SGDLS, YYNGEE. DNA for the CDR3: TGTGCCAGCAGCGCATCCGGGACCTCACAAGAGACCCAGTACTTC. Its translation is CASSASGTSQETQYF.

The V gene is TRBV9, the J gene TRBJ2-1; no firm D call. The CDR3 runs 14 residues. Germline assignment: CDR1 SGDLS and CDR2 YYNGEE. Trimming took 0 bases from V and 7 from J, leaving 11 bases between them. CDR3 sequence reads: CASSVVSSGNEQFF. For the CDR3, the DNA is TGTGCCAGCAGCGTAGTCTCTTCTGGGAATGAGCAGTTCTTC.

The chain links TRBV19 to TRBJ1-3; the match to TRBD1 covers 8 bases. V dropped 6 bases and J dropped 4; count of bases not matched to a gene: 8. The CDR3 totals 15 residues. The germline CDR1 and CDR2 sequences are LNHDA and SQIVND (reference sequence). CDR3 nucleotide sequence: TGTGCCAGTAGCCAACAGGGGGGGAGAGGAAACACCATATATTTT. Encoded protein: CASSQQGGRGNTIYF.

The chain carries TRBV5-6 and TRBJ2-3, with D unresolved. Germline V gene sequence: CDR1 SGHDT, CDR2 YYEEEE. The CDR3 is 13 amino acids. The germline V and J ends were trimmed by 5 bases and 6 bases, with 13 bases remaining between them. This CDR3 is CASRKKARDTQYF. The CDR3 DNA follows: TGTGCCAGCAGAAAGAAGGCTAGGGATACGCAGTATTTT.

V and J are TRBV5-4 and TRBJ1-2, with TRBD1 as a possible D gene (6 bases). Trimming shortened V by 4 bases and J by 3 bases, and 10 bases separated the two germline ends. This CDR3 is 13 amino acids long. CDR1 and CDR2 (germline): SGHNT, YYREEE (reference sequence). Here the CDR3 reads CASSGRQDYGYTF. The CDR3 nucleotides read TGTGCCAGCAGCGGGCGACAGGACTATGGCTACACCTTC.

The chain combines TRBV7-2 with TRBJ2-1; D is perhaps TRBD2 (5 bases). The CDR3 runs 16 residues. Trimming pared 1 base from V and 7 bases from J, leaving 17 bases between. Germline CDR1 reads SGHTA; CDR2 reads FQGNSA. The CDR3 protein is CASSLGRPSFSNEQFF. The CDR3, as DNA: TGTGCCAGCAGCTTAGGTCGTCCTAGCTTTTCGAATGAGCAGTTCTTC.

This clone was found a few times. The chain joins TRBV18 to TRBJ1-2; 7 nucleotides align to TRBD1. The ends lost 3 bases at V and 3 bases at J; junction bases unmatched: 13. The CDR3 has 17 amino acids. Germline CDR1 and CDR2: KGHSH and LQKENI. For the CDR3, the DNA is TGTGCCAGCTCACCGATTGAGAAGGGGGCGGTAGACTATGGCTACACCTTC. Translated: CASSPIEKGAVDYGYTF.

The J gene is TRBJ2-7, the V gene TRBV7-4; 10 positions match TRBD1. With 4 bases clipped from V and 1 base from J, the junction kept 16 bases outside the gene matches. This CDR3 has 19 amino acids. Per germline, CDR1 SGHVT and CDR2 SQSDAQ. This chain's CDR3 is CASSSLPGTGARGSYEQYF. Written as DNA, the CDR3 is TGTGCCAGCAGCTCGTTACCGGGGACAGGGGCACGGGGGTCCTACGAGCAGTACTTC.

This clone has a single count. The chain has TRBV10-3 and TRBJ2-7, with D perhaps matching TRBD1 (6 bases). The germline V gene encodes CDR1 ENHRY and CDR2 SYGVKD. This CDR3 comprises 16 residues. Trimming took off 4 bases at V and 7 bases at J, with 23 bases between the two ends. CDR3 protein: CAISAGNRQARWEQYF. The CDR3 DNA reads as TGTGCCATCAGTGCGGGTAACCGACAGGCTAGGTGGGAGCAGTACTTC.

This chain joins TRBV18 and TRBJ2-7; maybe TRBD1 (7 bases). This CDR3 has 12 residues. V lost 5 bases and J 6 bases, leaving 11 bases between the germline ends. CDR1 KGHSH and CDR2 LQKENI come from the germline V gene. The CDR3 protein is CASSYRGGEQYF. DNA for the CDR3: TGTGCCAGCTCATACAGGGGAGGCGAGCAGTACTTC.

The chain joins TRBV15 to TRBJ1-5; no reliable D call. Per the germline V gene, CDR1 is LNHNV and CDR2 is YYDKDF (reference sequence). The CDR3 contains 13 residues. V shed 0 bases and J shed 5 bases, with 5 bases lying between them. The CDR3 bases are TGTGCCACCAGCAGAGACTTTGATCAGCCCCAGCATTTT. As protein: CATSRDFDQPQHF.

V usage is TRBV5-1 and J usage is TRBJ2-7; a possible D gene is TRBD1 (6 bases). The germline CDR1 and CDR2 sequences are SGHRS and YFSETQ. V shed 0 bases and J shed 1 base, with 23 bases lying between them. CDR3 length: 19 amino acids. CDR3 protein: CASSLEPWLSGTRSYEQYF. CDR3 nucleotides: TGCGCCAGCAGCTTGGAACCTTGGTTATCCGGGACACGTTCCTACGAGCAGTACTTC.

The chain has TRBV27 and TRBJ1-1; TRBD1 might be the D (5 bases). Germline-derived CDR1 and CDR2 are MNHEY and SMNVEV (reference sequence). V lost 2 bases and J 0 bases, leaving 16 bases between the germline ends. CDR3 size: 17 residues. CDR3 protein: CASSLGPTGAMNTEAFF. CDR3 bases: TGTGCCAGCAGTTTAGGCCCCACCGGGGCGATGAACACTGAAGCTTTCTTT.

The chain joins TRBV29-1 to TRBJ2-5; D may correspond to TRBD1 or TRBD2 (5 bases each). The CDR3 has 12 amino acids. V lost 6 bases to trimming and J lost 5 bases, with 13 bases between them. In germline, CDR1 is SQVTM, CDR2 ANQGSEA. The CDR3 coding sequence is TGCAGCGTCTCCGGGACCTCCGAGACCCAGTACTTC. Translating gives CSVSGTSETQYF.

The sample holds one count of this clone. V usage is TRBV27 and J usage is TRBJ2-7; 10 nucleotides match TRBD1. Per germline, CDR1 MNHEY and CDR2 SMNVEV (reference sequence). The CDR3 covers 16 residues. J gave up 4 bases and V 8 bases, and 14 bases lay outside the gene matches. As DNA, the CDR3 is TGTGCCAGCCGATTAAATACCGGACAGGGGGGGTACGAGCAGTACTTC. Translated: CASRLNTGQGGYEQYF.

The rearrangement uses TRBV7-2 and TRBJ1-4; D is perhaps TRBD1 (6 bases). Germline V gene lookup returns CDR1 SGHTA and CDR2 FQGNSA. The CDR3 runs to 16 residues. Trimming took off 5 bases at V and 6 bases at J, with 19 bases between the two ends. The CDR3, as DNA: TGTGCCAGCAGCACGAGCAGGGGAGACGACCATGAAAAACTGTTTTTT. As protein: CASSTSRGDDHEKLFF. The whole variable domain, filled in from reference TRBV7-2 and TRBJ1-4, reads GAGVSQSPSNKVTEKGKDVELRCDPISGHTALYWYRQSLGQGLEFLIYFQGNSAPDKSGLPSDRFSAERTGGSVSTLTIQRTQQEDSAVYLCASSTSRGDDHEKLFFGSGTQLSVL.

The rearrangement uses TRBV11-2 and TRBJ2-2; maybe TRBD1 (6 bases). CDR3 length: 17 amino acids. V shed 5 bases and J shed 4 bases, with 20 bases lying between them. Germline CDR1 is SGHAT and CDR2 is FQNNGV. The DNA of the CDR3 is TGTGCCAGCAGCCGACCCCGGAGGACAGATTTCACCGGGGAGCTGTTTTTT. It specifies CASSRPRRTDFTGELFF.

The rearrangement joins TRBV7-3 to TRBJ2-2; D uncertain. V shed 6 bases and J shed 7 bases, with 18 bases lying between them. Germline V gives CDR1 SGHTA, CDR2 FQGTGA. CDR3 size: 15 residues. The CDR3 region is CASRTSGPKHGELFF. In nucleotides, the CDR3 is TGTGCCAGCAGAACCTCAGGACCAAAGCACGGGGAGCTGTTTTTT.

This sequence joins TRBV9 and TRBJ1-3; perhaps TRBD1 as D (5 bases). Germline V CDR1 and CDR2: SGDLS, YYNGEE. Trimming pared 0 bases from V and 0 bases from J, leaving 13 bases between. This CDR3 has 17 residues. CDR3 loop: CASSVGDVAISGNTIYF. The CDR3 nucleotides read TGTGCCAGCAGCGTAGGGGACGTGGCTATCTCTGGAAACACCATATATTTT. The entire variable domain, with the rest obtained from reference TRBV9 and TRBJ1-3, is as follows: DSGVTQTPKHLITATGQRVTLRCSPRSGDLSVYWYQQSLDQGLQFLIQYYNGEERAKGNILERFSAQQFPDLHSELNLSSLELGDSALYFCASSVGDVAISGNTIYFGEGSWLTVV.

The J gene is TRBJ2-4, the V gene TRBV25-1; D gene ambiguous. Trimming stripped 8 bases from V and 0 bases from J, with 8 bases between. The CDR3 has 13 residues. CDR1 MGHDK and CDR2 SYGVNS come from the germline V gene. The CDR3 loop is CASVGLAKNIQYF. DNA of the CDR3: TGTGCCAGCGTCGGCCTAGCCAAAAACATTCAGTACTTC.

The CDR3 DNA sequence: TGTGCCAGCAGCTTATTGCGACTAGCGGGAGTACAAGAGACCCAGTACTTC. Translating it yields CASSLLRLAGVQETQYF. This chain joins TRBV7-2 and TRBJ2-5; 12 bases agree with TRBD2. This CDR3 contains 17 residues. The V gene end was trimmed by 2 bases and the J gene end by 2 bases; junction bases not matched to a gene: 6. CDR1 and CDR2 (germline): SGHTA, FQGNSA. Full variable domain (rest looked up from reference TRBV7-2 and TRBJ2-5): GAGVSQSPSNKVTEKGKDVELRCDPISGHTALYWYRQSLGQGLEFLIYFQGNSAPDKSGLPSDRFSAERTGGSVSTLTIQRTQQEDSAVYLCASSLLRLAGVQETQYFGPGTRLLVL.

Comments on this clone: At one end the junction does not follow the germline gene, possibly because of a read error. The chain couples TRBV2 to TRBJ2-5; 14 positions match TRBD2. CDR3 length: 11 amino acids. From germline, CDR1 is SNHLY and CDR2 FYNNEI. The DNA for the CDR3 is TGTGCCAGCAGGACTAGCGGGAGGGCCGACTTC. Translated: CASRTSGRADF.

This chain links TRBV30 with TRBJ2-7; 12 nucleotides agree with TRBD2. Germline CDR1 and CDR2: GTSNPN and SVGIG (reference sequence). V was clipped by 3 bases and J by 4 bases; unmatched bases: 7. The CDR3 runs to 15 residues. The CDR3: CAWRDGLAGGYEQYF. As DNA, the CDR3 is TGTGCCTGGAGAGACGGTCTAGCGGGAGGGTACGAGCAGTACTTC.

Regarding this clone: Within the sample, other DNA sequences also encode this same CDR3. CDR3 sequence (DNA): TGTGCCAGCAGCTCAGGACAGGGAACCTACAATGAGCAGTTCTTC. Protein: CASSSGQGTYNEQFF. This rearrangement joins TRBV11-3 to TRBJ2-1; 8 positions match TRBD1. The CDR3 runs 15 residues. Trimming removed 4 bases from V and 2 bases from J; junction bases left unmatched: 4. Germline CDR1 is SGHNT and CDR2 is YENEEA.

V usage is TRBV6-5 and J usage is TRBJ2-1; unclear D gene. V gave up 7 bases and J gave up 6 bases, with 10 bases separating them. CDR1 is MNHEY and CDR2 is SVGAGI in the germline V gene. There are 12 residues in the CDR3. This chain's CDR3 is CASTSTVNEQFF. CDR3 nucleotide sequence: TGTGCCAGCACGTCGACCGTCAATGAGCAGTTCTTC.